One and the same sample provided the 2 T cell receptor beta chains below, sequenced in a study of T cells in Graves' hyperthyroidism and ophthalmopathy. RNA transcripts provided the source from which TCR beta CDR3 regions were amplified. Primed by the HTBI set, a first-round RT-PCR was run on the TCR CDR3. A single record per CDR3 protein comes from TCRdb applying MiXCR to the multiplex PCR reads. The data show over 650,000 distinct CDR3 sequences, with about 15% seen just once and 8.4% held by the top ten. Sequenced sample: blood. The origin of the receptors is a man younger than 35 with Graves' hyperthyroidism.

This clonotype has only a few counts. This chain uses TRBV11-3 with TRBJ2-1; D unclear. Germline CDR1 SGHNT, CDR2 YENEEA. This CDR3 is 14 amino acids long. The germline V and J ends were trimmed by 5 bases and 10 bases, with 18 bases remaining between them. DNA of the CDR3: TGTGCCAGCAGCCCCACCAGAGGCGAATGGGAGCAGTTCTTC. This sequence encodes CASSPTRGEWEQFF.

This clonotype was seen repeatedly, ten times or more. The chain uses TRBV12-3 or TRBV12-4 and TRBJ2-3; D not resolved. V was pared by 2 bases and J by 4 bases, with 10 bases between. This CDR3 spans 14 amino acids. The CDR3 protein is CASSLILLPDTQYF. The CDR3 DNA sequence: TGTGCCAGCAGTTTAATATTACTGCCAGATACGCAGTATTTT.